The clone carrying this TCR beta chain was observed a few times. Its antigen is not identified. These data originate in a study of T-cell reconstitution after alpha-beta-depleted transplantation in children. Study-level points and caveats: Reported findings indicate that, about two months after transplant, alpha-beta T cells came from several hundred expanded clones, which were derived from non-depleted graft cells. One year after transplant, T-cell counts and diversity came mostly from newly produced T cells.

The library targeted TCRbeta and was prepared with unique molecular identifiers. TCRdb re-analysed the PCR reads in MiXCR, keeping a single row per CDR3 protein. In the table there are about 420,000 distinct CDR3 sequences, 15% to 20% of which are singletons. The length of the CDR3 is 15 residues. V shed 0 bases and J shed 2 bases, with 10 bases lying between them. Germline-derived CDR1 and CDR2 are SGHRS and YFSETQ. The chain recombines TRBV5-1 with TRBJ2-3; D is unresolved. Sequencing was performed on PBMCs, mostly from graft donor cells, taken 360 days after TCRalphabeta/CD19-depleted stem cell transplant. This receptor was obtained from a boy in the first two years of life who had a stem cell transplant for Wiskott-Aldrich syndrome, so the T cells may come from the graft donor. The CDR3 DNA is TGCGCCAGCAGCTTGGGTTCCCGTCCCACAGATACGCAGTATTTT. This sequence encodes CASSLGSRPTDTQYF. The complete variable domain, with remaining parts taken from reference TRBV5-1 and TRBJ2-3, reads KAGVTQTPRYLIKTRGQQVTLSCSPISGHRSVSWYQQTPGQGLQFLFEYFSETQRNKGNFPGRFSGRQFSNSRSEMNVSTLELGDSALYLCASSLGSRPTDTQYFGPGTRLTVL.